A selection of T cell receptor beta chains follows, all from one sample in a study of low-dose radiotherapy and immunotherapy resistance in tumors. TCRdb ran MiXCR on the reads and lists one entry per CDR3 protein. The table lists 65,000 to 95,000 distinct CDR3 sequences, 15% to 20% of them singletons. The specimen was PBMCs, collected after low-dose radiotherapy plus immunotherapy. The receptor set was obtained from a male donor with prostate cancer. Each CDR3 is given with its conserved first and last residue. The D gene is left open where the match is weak. Size tells how often a clone was seen (once, few, many) or the class of an expanded clone, and some rows leave it out.

TRBJ2-7	many	-	TRBV6-6	TGTGCCAGCAGTTACGGGGGGCCCGGACTCAACGAGCAGTACTTC	CASSYGGPGLNEQYF
TRBJ2-7	many	TRBD1	TRBV28	TGTGCCAGCAGCTCAACAGGGGAACAGTACTTC	CASSSTGEQYF
TRBJ2-5	many	TRBD1	TRBV7-9	TGTGCCAGCAGTTCCGGGACAGACCTGAAAGAGACCCAGTACTTC	CASSSGTDLKETQYF
TRBJ2-3	many	TRBD1	TRBV4-1	TGCGCCAGCAGCCAAGAAGGGACAGGGGGCACAGATACGCAGTATTTT	CASSQEGTGGTDTQYF
TRBJ2-5	once	TRBD1	TRBV10-2	TGCGCCAGCAGTGGGACAGGGGGTACCGAAGAGACCCAGTACTTC	CASSGTGGTEETQYF
TRBJ2-3	many	TRBD2	TRBV4-3	TGCGCCAGCAGCGGGACTAGAAGTCTCGCAGATACGCAGTATTTT	CASSGTRSLADTQYF
TRBJ2-7	medium-sized	-	TRBV28	TGTGCCAGCAGTTCCCCTCCCGAGCAGTACTTC	CASSSPPEQYF
TRBJ2-5	many	-	TRBV7-8	TGTGCCAGCAGCTTAAACCCGGACGGACGGACCCAGTACTTC	CASSLNPDGRTQYF
TRBJ2-1	many	TRBD2	TRBV11-2	TGTGCCAGCAGCCTGGGACTAGCGGAGGGGGGCTACAATGAGCAGTTCTTC	CASSLGLAEGGYNEQFF
TRBJ2-1	-	-	TRBV28	TGTGCCAGCAGTTATTGGGATGAGCAGTTCTTC	CASSYWDEQFF
TRBJ2-4	many	TRBD1	TRBV27	TGTGCCAGCAGTCGCGACAGGGTCGGGGCCAAAAACATTCAGTACTTC	CASSRDRVGAKNIQYF
TRBJ2-3	few	-	TRBV7-2	TGTGCCAGCAGACTTCACCAAAACACAGATACGCAGTATTTT	CASRLHQNTDTQYF
TRBJ1-2	many	TRBD1	TRBV20-1	TGCAGTGCTAGAGAGGGGTCAGGGGGCTTCGGCTACACCTTC	CSAREGSGGFGYTF
TRBJ2-6	-	-	TRBV7-2	TGTGCCAGCAGCTTGAGATATTCCGGACGTAACTCTGGGGCCAACGTCCTGACTTTC	CASSLRYSGRNSGANVLTF
TRBJ2-7	many	TRBD2	TRBV7-9	TGTGCCAGCAGCTCAAGACTAGCCGGCCCTTTCCACGAGCAGTACTTC	CASSSRLAGPFHEQYF
TRBJ2-7	many	TRBD2	TRBV20-1	TGCAGTGCTCCAGGACTAGCGGGAGGTTCGCACGAGCAGTACTTC	CSAPGLAGGSHEQYF
TRBJ2-2	many	-	TRBV3-1	TGTGCCAGCAGCCAAGTTAGTACCGGGGAGCTGTTTTTT	CASSQVSTGELFF
TRBJ2-7	many	-	TRBV28	TGTGCCAGCAGGGCGGACAACACGAGGCACTACGAGCAGTACTTC	CASRADNTRHYEQYF
TRBJ2-1	many	TRBD2	TRBV19	TGTGCCAGTAGTAAATTACTAGCGGGAGGAGGCGGTGAGCAGTTCTTC	CASSKLLAGGGGEQFF
TRBJ2-1	many	TRBD1	TRBV12-5	TGTGCTAGTGGCTGGGGACAGGGGGCGAGTAATGAGCAGTTCTTC	CASGWGQGASNEQFF
TRBJ2-1	many	-	TRBV28	TGTGCCAGCAGTTTATTGGCCTTCAGCTCCTACAATGAGCAGTTCTTC	CASSLLAFSSYNEQFF
TRBJ2-6	many	-	TRBV7-2	TGTGCCAGCAGCTTAAATTCTGGGGCCAACGTCCTGACTTTC	CASSLNSGANVLTF
TRBJ1-2	many	TRBD1	TRBV28	TGTGCCAGCAGATCGGGACAGGGGTTCGGCTACACCTTC	CASRSGQGFGYTF
TRBJ2-1	many	TRBD1	TRBV7-3	TGTGCCAGCAGCTCGCCAGGGACAGCCGACAATGAGCAGTTCTTC	CASSSPGTADNEQFF
TRBJ2-2	many	-	TRBV6-6	TGTGCCAGCAGTTACATAGGTCGCGGGGAGCTGTTTTTT	CASSYIGRGELFF
TRBJ2-3	many	-	TRBV12-3/TRBV12-4	TGTGCCAGCAGTCCCGGAGTAGCGGTCCTCACAGATACGCAGTATTTT	CASSPGVAVLTDTQYF
TRBJ2-3	many	-	TRBV9	TGTGCCAGCAGCGTAGTTTCAGGTAGCGACAGCACAGATACGCAGTATTTT	CASSVVSGSDSTDTQYF
TRBJ2-7	many	-	TRBV29-1	TGCAGCGTTGGTTGGACAGACTACGAGCAGTACTTC	CSVGWTDYEQYF
TRBJ2-7	many	-	TRBV7-8	TGTGCCAGCAGCTCCGACATGGCCCAGGTCGGGCAGTACTTC	CASSSDMAQVGQYF
TRBJ2-2	many	TRBD1	TRBV20-1	TGCAGTGCTAGAGCACAGGGGGGTACCGGGGAGCTGTTTTTT	CSARAQGGTGELFF
TRBJ1-2	many	-	TRBV12-3/TRBV12-4	TGTGCCAGCATCTCACCCCTGGAGTATGGCTACACCTTC	CASISPLEYGYTF
TRBJ2-7	many	-	TRBV7-2	TGTGCCAGCAGCTTGTCCGCAGGGACCACCCATTACGAGCAGTACTTC	CASSLSAGTTHYEQYF
TRBJ2-5	few	-	TRBV19	TGTGCCAGTAGCAGAAACAGGGAAGAGACCCAGTACTTC	CASSRNREETQYF
TRBJ2-3	many	TRBD2	TRBV7-2	TGTGCCAGCAGCACCCGGACTAGCGGGAGTACAGATACGCAGTATTTT	CASSTRTSGSTDTQYF
TRBJ2-7	-	-	TRBV20-1	TGCAGTGCCCTCCGCCCGGGGGACTTCTCCTACGAGCAGTACTTC	CSALRPGDFSYEQYF
TRBJ2-2	many	TRBD1	TRBV6-5	TGTGCCAGCAGTTACAAGCCGGACAGGGTTGGCACCGGGGAGCTGTTTTTT	CASSYKPDRVGTGELFF
TRBJ2-3	many	-	TRBV24-1	TGTGCCACCAGTGATGCCGGAACTGTCACAGATACGCAGTATTTT	CATSDAGTVTDTQYF